Listed here are 16 T cell receptor beta chains from one sample, sequenced in a study of OX40 agonist ivuxolimab in advanced cancers. Measured with immunoSEQ multiplex PCR; TCRdb has only the in-frame clones, and not every one. The sample records about 98,000 clones, 70% to 90% being singletons. The source was CD4+ or CD8+ T cells sorted from blood, collected in a trial of the OX40 agonist ivuxolimab. These receptors all come from an adult with an advanced solid tumor such as melanoma, head and neck, liver or kidney cancer.

The chain carries TRBV27 and TRBJ1-2, with 7 bases identical to TRBD1. Germline CDR1 reads MNHEY; CDR2 reads SMNVEV (reference sequence). The CDR3 has 13 amino acids. Trimming removed 7 bases from V and 8 bases from J; junction bases left unmatched: 10. This chain's CDR3 is CASTSYTGVGYTF. The CDR3 DNA reads as TGTGCCAGCACTTCCTATACAGGGGTCGGCTACACCTTC.

This chain uses TRBV7-2 with TRBJ1-1; 10 bases align to TRBD1. Germline CDR1 is SGHTA and CDR2 is FQGNSA. The junction had 12 bases not matched to a gene; V was cut back by 1 base and J by 13 bases. This CDR3 has 15 residues. The CDR3 bases are TGTGCCAGCAGCTTAGGGGTTACCGGGACAGGGGTCCGTTTCTTT. Its translation: CASSLGVTGTGVRFF. The variable domain in full, with the rest retrieved from reference TRBV7-2 and TRBJ1-1, is GAGVSQSPSNKVTEKGKDVELRCDPISGHTALYWYRQSLGQGLEFLIYFQGNSAPDKSGLPSDRFSAERTGGSVSTLTIQRTQQEDSAVYLCASSLGVTGTGVRFFGQGTRLTVV.

The chain employs TRBV10-3 and TRBJ1-3, with a weak D call TRBD1 (6 bases). Trimming removed 0 bases from V and 0 bases from J, with 9 bases in between. This CDR3 is built from 16 residues. From germline, CDR1 is ENHRY and CDR2 SYGVKD. The CDR3 reads CAISESQGPSGNTIYF. The CDR3 DNA is TGTGCCATCAGTGAGTCGCAGGGGCCCTCTGGAAACACCATATATTTT.

CDR3 DNA: TGCGCCAGCAGCTTGACAGCTAACTATGGCTACACCTTC. Translation gives CASSLTANYGYTF. The rearrangement joins TRBV5-1 to TRBJ1-2, with D uncertain. The V gene's germline CDR1 is SGHRS and CDR2 YFSETQ. Trimming stripped 1 base from V and 0 bases from J, with 4 bases between. This CDR3 has 13 residues.

The V gene is TRBV4-2, the J gene TRBJ2-5; D is undetermined. V was clipped by 0 bases and J by 0 bases, with 11 bases between them. The CDR3 sequence is 16 residues long. Germline CDR1 is LGHNA and CDR2 is YNFKEQ. CDR3 amino acids: CASSQDSGPYQETQYF. The CDR3 coding sequence is TGTGCCAGCAGCCAAGATTCGGGCCCATACCAAGAGACCCAGTACTTC.

Of note for this clone: This CDR3 is missing its conserved last phenylalanine or tryptophan, likely due to a read error. The chain has TRBV19 and TRBJ1-6; 10 nucleotides line up with TRBD1. The CDR3 covers 14 residues. Unmatched junction bases numbered 3, after V lost 3 bases and J lost 10 bases. Germline CDR1 LNHDA, CDR2 SQIVND (reference sequence). The CDR3 coding sequence is TGTGCCAGTAGTATGGGACAGGGGCTCTCACCCCTCCACCTT. This gives the protein CASSMGQGLSPLHL.

V gene TRBV5-1 combines with J gene TRBJ1-1; D is undetermined. The CDR3 spans 14 residues. Trimming removed 1 base at V and 4 bases at J, with 11 bases between. Germline V lookup: CDR1 SGHRS, CDR2 YFSETQ. CDR3 DNA: TGCGCCAGCAGCTTGTCGGGCGTTCCCACTGAAGCTTTCTTT. Translating it yields CASSLSGVPTEAFF.

The gene calls are TRBV4-2 and TRBJ2-1, with D perhaps being TRBD1 or TRBD2 (6 bases each). The CDR3 sequence is 19 residues long. The V gene lost 1 base and the J gene lost 1 base, with 20 bases spanning the gap. Germline-derived CDR1 and CDR2 are LGHNA and YNFKEQ. CDR3 coding DNA: TGTGCCAGCAGCCAAGTAGGAGGGGGGTCAATCAGGTCCTACAATGAGCAGTTCTTC. It encodes CASSQVGGGSIRSYNEQFF.

J is TRBJ2-2 and V is TRBV6-5, with TRBD1 matching 9 bases. CDR1 and CDR2 (germline): MNHEY, SVGAGI. J gave up 6 bases and V 11 bases, and 13 bases lay outside the gene matches. The CDR3 spans 15 residues. CDR3 loop: CASSPGQGFAGELFF. In DNA, the CDR3 is TGTGCCTCCTCCCCGGGACAGGGTTTCGCCGGGGAGCTGTTTTTT.

This clone was found once. This chain links TRBV7-9 with TRBJ1-6; 11 positions match TRBD1. Germline-derived CDR1 and CDR2 are SEHNR and FQNEAQ (reference sequence). V lost 5 bases, J lost 0 bases, and 9 bases stayed unmatched. This CDR3 region has 19 residues. CDR3 nucleotides: TGTGCCAGCAGCGCCGGGACAGGGGGGCTCGGCTCCTATAATTCACCCCTCCACTTT. This encodes CASSAGTGGLGSYNSPLHF. Together with reference TRBV7-9 and TRBJ1-6, the CDR3 gives the full variable domain: DTGVSQNPRHKITKRGQNVTFRCDPISEHNRLYWYRQTLGQGPEFLTYFQNEAQLEKSRLLSDRFSAERPKGSFSTLEIQRTEQGDSAMYLCASSAGTGGLGSYNSPLHFGNGTRLTVT.

The chain joins TRBV28 to TRBJ1-6; 10 bases agree with TRBD1. Trimming took 5 bases from V and 12 from J; bases not matched to a gene: 10. The length of the CDR3 is 15 residues. Germline V CDR1 and CDR2: MDHEN, SYDVKM. The CDR3: CASSTRDRGFQPLHF. The CDR3 DNA follows: TGTGCCAGCAGTACCCGGGACAGGGGATTCCAACCCCTCCACTTT.

The chain combines TRBV6-5 with TRBJ1-2; no definite D call. V lost 5 bases and J lost 3, with 16 bases in between. The CDR3 loop spans 15 amino acids. Germline CDR1 is MNHEY and CDR2 is SVGAGI. The CDR3 here is CASSSPAGYDYGYTF. Written as DNA, the CDR3 is TGTGCCAGCAGTAGCCCGGCGGGATATGACTATGGCTACACCTTC.

This clone was observed a single time. The chain is built from TRBV27 and TRBJ1-4, with 9 bases lining up with TRBD1. Germline CDR1 and CDR2: MNHEY and SMNVEV (reference sequence). The length of the CDR3 is 15 residues. J gave up 5 bases and V 2 bases, and 3 bases lay outside the gene matches. CDR3 nucleotide sequence: TGTGCCAGCAGTTTACTGGACAGGGGAAATGAAAAACTGTTTTTT. The encoded protein is CASSLLDRGNEKLFF.

The chain employs TRBV11-2 and TRBJ2-5; 7 bases agree with TRBD1. The V gene end was trimmed by 4 bases and the J gene end by 2 bases; junction bases not matched to a gene: 7. Germline V gene sequence: CDR1 SGHAT, CDR2 FQNNGV. The CDR3 sequence is 15 residues long. CDR3 protein: CASSYYRGPQETQYF. Here the CDR3 DNA reads TGTGCCAGCAGCTACTACAGGGGCCCGCAAGAGACCCAGTACTTC. The whole variable domain, remainder taken from reference TRBV11-2 and TRBJ2-5, is EAGVAQSPRYKIIEKRQSVAFWCNPISGHATLYWYQQILGQGPKLLIQFQNNGVVDDSQLPKDRFSAERLKGVDSTLKIQPAKLEDSAVYLCASSYYRGPQETQYFGPGTRLLVL.

The rearrangement links TRBV19 to TRBJ1-6; D gene uncertain. The germline CDR1 and CDR2 sequences are LNHDA and SQIVND (reference sequence). V was clipped by 3 bases and J by 7 bases, with 4 bases between them. The CDR3 is 12 amino acids. Here the CDR3 reads CASSIANSPLHF. The CDR3 coding sequence is TGTGCCAGTAGTATCGCGAATTCACCCCTCCACTTT. The full variable domain, completed using reference TRBV19 and TRBJ1-6, is DGGITQSPKYLFRKEGQNVTLSCEQNLNHDAMYWYRQDPGQGLRLIYYSQIVNDFQKGDIAEGYSVSREKKESFPLTVTSAQKNPTAFYLCASSIANSPLHFGNGTRLTVT.

V gene TRBV9 combines with J gene TRBJ2-3; the D gene could be TRBD1 or TRBD2 (6 bases each). From germline, CDR1 is SGDLS and CDR2 YYNGEE. The V gene lost 4 bases and the J gene lost 3 bases, with 15 bases spanning the gap. The CDR3 length is 15 residues. CDR3 in amino acids: CASSQVGGRTDTQYF. CDR3 DNA sequence: TGTGCCAGCAGCCAAGTGGGGGGCCGGACAGATACGCAGTATTTT.